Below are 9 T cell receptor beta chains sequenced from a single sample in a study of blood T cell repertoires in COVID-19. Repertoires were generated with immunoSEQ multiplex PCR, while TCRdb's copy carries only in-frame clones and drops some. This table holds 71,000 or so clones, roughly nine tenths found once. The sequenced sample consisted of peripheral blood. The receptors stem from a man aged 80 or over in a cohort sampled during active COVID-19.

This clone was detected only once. CDR3: CASSGTGGSTQYF. As DNA, the CDR3 is TGTGCCAGCAGCGGGACAGGGGGCTCTACGCAGTATTTT. The rearrangement links TRBV5-5 to TRBJ2-3; 12 positions match TRBD1. The CDR3 loop spans 13 amino acids. V was clipped by 4 bases and J by 8 bases; unmatched bases: 2. Germline CDR1 is SGHKS and CDR2 is YYEKEE (reference sequence).

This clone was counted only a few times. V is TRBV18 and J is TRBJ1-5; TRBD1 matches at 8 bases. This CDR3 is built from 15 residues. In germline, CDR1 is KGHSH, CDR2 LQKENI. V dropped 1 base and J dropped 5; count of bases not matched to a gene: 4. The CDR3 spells CASSPRTGSDQPQHF. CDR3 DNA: TGTGCCAGCTCACCACGGACAGGGAGCGATCAGCCCCAGCATTTT. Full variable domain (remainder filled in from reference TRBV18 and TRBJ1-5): NAGVMQNPRHLVRRRGQEARLRCSPMKGHSHVYWYRQLPEEGLKFMVYLQKENIIDESGMPKERFSAEFPKEGPSILRIQQVVRGDSAAYFCASSPRTGSDQPQHFGDGTRLSIL.

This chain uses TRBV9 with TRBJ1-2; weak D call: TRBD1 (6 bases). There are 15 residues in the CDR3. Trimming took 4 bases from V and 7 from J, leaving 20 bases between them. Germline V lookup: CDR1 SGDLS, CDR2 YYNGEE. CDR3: CASSYTGTSPLGYTF. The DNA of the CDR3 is TGTGCCAGCAGCTATACAGGGACCTCCCCTCTTGGCTACACCTTC. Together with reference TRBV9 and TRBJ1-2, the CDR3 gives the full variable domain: DSGVTQTPKHLITATGQRVTLRCSPRSGDLSVYWYQQSLDQGLQFLIQYYNGEERAKGNILERFSAQQFPDLHSELNLSSLELGDSALYFCASSYTGTSPLGYTFGSGTRLTVV.

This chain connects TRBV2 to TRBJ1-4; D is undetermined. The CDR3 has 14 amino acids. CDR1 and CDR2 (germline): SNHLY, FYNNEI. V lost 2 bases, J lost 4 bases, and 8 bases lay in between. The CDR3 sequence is CASSELQSNEKLFF. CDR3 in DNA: TGTGCCAGCAGTGAATTACAGAGTAATGAAAAACTGTTTTTT. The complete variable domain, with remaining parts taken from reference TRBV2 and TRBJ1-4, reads EPEVTQTPSHQVTQMGQEVILRCVPISNHLYFYWYRQILGQKVEFLVSFYNNEISEKSEIFDDQFSVERPDGSNFTLKIRSTKLEDSAMYFCASSELQSNEKLFFGSGTQLSVL.

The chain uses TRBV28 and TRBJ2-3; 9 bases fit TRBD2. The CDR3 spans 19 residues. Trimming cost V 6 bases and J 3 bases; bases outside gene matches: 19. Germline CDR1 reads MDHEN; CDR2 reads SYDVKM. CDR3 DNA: TGTGCCAGCAGCCTAGGGAGGCGGGGGGGCCTTGGAACAACAGATACGCAGTATTTT. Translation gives CASSLGRRGGLGTTDTQYF.

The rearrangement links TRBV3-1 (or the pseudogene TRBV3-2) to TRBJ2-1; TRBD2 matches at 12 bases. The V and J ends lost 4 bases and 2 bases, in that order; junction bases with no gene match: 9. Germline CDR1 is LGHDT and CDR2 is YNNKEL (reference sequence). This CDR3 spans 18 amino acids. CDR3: CASSRQGGLAGTYNEQFF. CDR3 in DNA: TGTGCCAGCAGCCGGCAAGGTGGACTAGCGGGGACCTACAATGAGCAGTTCTTC.

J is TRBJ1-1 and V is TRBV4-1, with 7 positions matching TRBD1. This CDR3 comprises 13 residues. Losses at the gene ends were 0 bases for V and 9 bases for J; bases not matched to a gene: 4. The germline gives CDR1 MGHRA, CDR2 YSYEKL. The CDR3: CASSQDRQGKAFF. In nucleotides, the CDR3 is TGCGCCAGCAGCCAAGATAGACAGGGAAAAGCTTTCTTT.

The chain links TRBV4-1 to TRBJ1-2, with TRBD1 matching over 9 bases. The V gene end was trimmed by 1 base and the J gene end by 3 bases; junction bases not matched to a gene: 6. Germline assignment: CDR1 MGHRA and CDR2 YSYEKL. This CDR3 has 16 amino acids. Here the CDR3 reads CASSQARTGEYYGYTF. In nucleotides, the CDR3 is TGCGCCAGCAGCCAAGCCCGGACAGGGGAATACTATGGCTACACCTTC.

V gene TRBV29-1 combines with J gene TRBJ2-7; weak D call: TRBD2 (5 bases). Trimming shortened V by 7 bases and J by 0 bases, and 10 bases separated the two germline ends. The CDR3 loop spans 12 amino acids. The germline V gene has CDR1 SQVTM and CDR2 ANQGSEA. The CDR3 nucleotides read TGCAGCGCCCTAGCTCCCTCCTACGAGCAGTACTTC. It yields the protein CSALAPSYEQYF.